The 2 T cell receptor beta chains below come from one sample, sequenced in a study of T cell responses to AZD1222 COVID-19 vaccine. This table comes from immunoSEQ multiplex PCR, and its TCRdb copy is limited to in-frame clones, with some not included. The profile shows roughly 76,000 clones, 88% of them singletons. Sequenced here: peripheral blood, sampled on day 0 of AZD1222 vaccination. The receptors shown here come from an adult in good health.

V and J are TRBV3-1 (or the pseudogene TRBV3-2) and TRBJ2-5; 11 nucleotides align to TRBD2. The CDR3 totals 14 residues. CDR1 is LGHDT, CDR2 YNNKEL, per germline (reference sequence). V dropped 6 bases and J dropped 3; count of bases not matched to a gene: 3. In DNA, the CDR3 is TGTGCCAGCAGAAGTAGCGGGGGGGAAGAGACCCAGTACTTC. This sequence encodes CASRSSGGEETQYF.

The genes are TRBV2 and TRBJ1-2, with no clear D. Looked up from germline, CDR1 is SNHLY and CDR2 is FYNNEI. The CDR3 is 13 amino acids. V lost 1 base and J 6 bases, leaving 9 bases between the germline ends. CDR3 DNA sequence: TGTGCCAGCAGTGAAGGCACAGTGGATGGCTACACCTTC. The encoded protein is CASSEGTVDGYTF.